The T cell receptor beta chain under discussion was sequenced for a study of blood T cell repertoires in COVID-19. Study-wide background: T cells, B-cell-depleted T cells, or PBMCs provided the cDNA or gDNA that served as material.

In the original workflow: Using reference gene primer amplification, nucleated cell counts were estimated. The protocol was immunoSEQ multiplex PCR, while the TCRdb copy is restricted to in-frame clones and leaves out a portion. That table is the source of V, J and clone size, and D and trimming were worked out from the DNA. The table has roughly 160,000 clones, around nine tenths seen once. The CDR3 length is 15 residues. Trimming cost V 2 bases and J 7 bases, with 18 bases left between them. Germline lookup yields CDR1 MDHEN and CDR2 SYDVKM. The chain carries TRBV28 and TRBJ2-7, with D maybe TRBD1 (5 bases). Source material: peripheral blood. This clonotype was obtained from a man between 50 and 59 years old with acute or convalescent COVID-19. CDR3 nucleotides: TGTGCCAGCAGTTTAAGGGCAGGGCGCTCTGGTGAGCAGTACGTC. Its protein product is CASSLRAGRSGEQYV.